This TCR beta chain was identified in a study of T cells in Graves' hyperthyroidism and ophthalmopathy. Study-level results: Blood samples included most of the expanded thyroid clonotypes exceeding 0.001.

RNA transcripts gave rise to amplified TCR beta CDR3 regions. A set of HTBI primers served as the primers for a first-round RT-PCR of the TCR CDR3. TCRdb called the multiplex PCR reads again in MiXCR, with one record for every CDR3 protein. The sample records about 110,000 distinct CDR3 sequences, approximately 15% being singletons. Graves' hyperthyroidism without ophthalmopathy progression within 18 months was termed stable. The patients, who ranged from 18 to 65 in age, presented with newly diagnosed hyperthyroidism lasting under 2 months. This clonotype was detected ten times or more. Antigen specificity is unknown. Germline V gene lookup returns CDR1 SGDLS and CDR2 YYNGEE. Between the trimmed V and J ends, which lost 7 bases and 4 bases, there was a span of 12 bases. The CDR3 is 13 amino acids.

This sequence originates from a woman in her 50s with Graves' hyperthyroidism. The sample taken for sequencing was blood. This sequence joins TRBV9 and TRBJ1-3; perhaps TRBD1 as D (5 bases). Here the CDR3 DNA reads TGTGCCAGCGGTGCAGGGTCCGGAAACACCATATATTTT. This translates into CASGAGSGNTIYF. Drawing the rest from reference TRBV9 and TRBJ1-3, the complete variable domain is DSGVTQTPKHLITATGQRVTLRCSPRSGDLSVYWYQQSLDQGLQFLIQYYNGEERAKGNILERFSAQQFPDLHSELNLSSLELGDSALYFCASGAGSGNTIYFGEGSWLTVV.